One sample yielded the 9 T cell receptor beta chains listed below, sequenced in a study of T-cell memory formation after mild COVID-19. TCRdb re-called the 5' RACE reads with MiXCR, one entry per CDR3 protein. The sample has just under 350,000 distinct CDR3 sequences; 13% are singletons. Sequencing used PBMCs or a T cell subset sorted from them (not recorded which). These receptors originate from a man aged 18-30 years who had mild COVID-19 (a few samples of this study predate the infection). Cell type and time point are not known.

The rearrangement joins TRBV18 to TRBJ1-2; perhaps TRBD1 as D (5 bases). CDR3 length: 13 amino acids. Germline V gives CDR1 KGHSH, CDR2 LQKENI. The germline V and J ends were trimmed by 6 bases and 6 bases, with 14 bases remaining between them. CDR3 sequence: CASSRDLSDGYTF. The CDR3, as DNA: TGTGCCAGCTCCAGGGACCTCTCCGATGGCTACACCTTC.

A single count supports this clonotype. The chain carries TRBV6-5 and TRBJ1-4; no firm D call. Trimming pared 0 bases from V and 2 bases from J, leaving 7 bases between. Per germline, CDR1 MNHEY and CDR2 SVGAGI. This CDR3 region has 15 residues. The CDR3 region is CASSYSRGTNEKLFF. DNA for the CDR3: TGTGCCAGCAGTTACTCGAGAGGGACTAATGAAAAACTGTTTTTT.

This clonotype was recorded a few times. The chain is built from TRBV7-2 and TRBJ2-6; no firm D call. Per the germline V gene, CDR1 is SGHTA and CDR2 is FQGNSA. The CDR3 is 15 amino acids. Between the trimmed V and J ends, which lost 1 base and 4 bases, there was a span of 8 bases. The CDR3 coding sequence is TGTGCCAGCAGCTTAGACCACTCCGGGGCCAACGTCCTGACTTTC. The encoded protein is CASSLDHSGANVLTF.

This clonotype occurred a few times. The genes are TRBV6-5 and TRBJ1-1, with D perhaps matching TRBD1 (5 bases). CDR1 MNHEY and CDR2 SVGAGI come from the germline V gene. The CDR3 runs 13 residues. V was cut by 7 bases and J by 8 bases, with 17 bases left in between. CDR3 amino acids: CASTPTGGTEAFF. The CDR3, as DNA: TGTGCCAGCACCCCAACTGGAGGGACGGAAGCTTTCTTT.

This clonotype has only a few counts. J is TRBJ2-3 and V is TRBV12-3 or TRBV12-4; D is possibly TRBD2 (5 bases). V was clipped by 0 bases and J by 10 bases, with 11 bases between them. The CDR3 extends over 13 amino acids. CDR3 in amino acids: CASSLAGVEAQYF. In nucleotides, the CDR3 is TGTGCCAGCAGTTTAGCCGGGGTAGAGGCGCAGTATTTT.

The rearrangement uses TRBV21-1 and TRBJ2-3; the table's TRBD2 call for D was not verified on the DNA. TRBV21-1 is described as a pseudogene. This CDR3 contains 16 residues. CDR3 bases: TGTGCCAGCACCCGATGTTGGGACTGTTGCACAGATACGCAGTATTTT. Amino acid sequence: CASTRCWDCCTDTQYF.

The chain couples TRBV3-1 to TRBJ1-1, with unresolved D. Germline V gene sequence: CDR1 LGHDT, CDR2 YNNKEL (reference sequence). V was trimmed by 5 bases and J by 5 bases, leaving 9 bases between them. The CDR3 extends over 12 amino acids. The CDR3 nucleotides read TGTGCCAGCAGCGGGGAGGGAACTGAAGCTTTCTTT. Its translation is CASSGEGTEAFF.

The V call is TRBV6-5, the J call TRBJ1-4; the D gene is possibly TRBD1 (5 bases). The V gene lost 4 bases and the J gene lost 8 bases, with 14 bases spanning the gap. The germline CDR1 and CDR2 sequences are MNHEY and SVGAGI. The CDR3 has 14 amino acids. The CDR3 sequence: CASSSGTRLEKLFF. The CDR3 nucleotides read TGTGCCAGCAGTTCCGGGACGAGGCTCGAAAAACTGTTTTTT.

V usage is TRBV5-1 and J usage is TRBJ2-7; D gene uncertain. Trimming left V 4 bases short and J 2 bases short, with 13 bases between. In germline, CDR1 is SGHRS, CDR2 YFSETQ. This CDR3 region has 14 residues. The CDR3 coding sequence is TGCGCCAGCAGCGTGAAGGCAGGTCCCTACGAGCAGTACTTC. Translated: CASSVKAGPYEQYF.